Here is one T cell receptor beta chain with its context. Its antigen is currently unknown. Germline loops: CDR1 MDHEN, CDR2 SYDVKM. This CDR3 is built from 14 residues. V was shortened by 7 bases and J by 3 bases, with 14 bases between the two germline ends. This sample stems from a study of cytomegalovirus exposure and HLA in healthy donors. The protocol was immunoSEQ multiplex PCR, while the TCRdb copy is restricted to in-frame clones and leaves out a portion. The table includes a few hundred thousand clones, approximately 87% detected once. Findings and caveats of the study: The study recorded 164 TCR beta chains that were cytomegalovirus-associated.

The specimen sequenced was PBMCs. This sequence joins TRBV28 and TRBJ2-3; possible D gene TRBD1, 6 bases. The origin of this receptor is a woman between 18 and 29 years old in good health and CMV-seronegative. The CDR3 protein is CASISRGWTDTQYF. The CDR3 nucleotides are TGTGCCAGCATATCAAGGGGGTGGACAGATACGCAGTATTTT.